Listed below are T cell receptor beta chains from one sample, sequenced in a study of blood T cell repertoires in COVID-19. Here immunoSEQ multiplex PCR was the method, and the copy in TCRdb shows in-frame clones only, minus some. The sample lists 80,000 to 100,000 clones; 91% were seen once. The sequenced sample consisted of peripheral blood. The receptors were gathered from a human donor with active COVID-19. The donor label of this sample is uncertain. Each CDR3 is given with its conserved first and last residue. Part of the rows lack a size; the others show once, few, many or a class for expanded clones.

-	TRBV6-5	TRBJ1-2	CASSPGSGYTF
few	TRBV6-5	TRBJ1-5	CASGKGAIQPQHF
-	TRBV5-1	TRBJ2-7	CASSGQGSYEQYF
-	TRBV7-9	TRBJ2-2	CARGEAGELFF
-	TRBV12-5	TRBJ2-3	CASALGHSTDTQYF
-	TRBV3-1/TRBV3-2	TRBJ1-2	CASSLQATYGYTF
-	TRBV28	TRBJ1-1	CASNTGGANTEAFF
-	TRBV23-1	TRBJ2-7	CARPRTSGGTRSSYEQYF
-	TRBV6-5	TRBJ1-5	CASRQGLQPQHF
-	TRBV19	TRBJ2-2	CASSILEGTGPGELFF
-	TRBV9	TRBJ2-3	CASSSSGGLNTQYF
-	TRBV5-1	TRBJ2-3	CASSPGQGAPDTQYF
once	TRBV7-2	TRBJ2-5	CASSLAVGGAKTQYF
once	TRBV7-8	TRBJ1-1	CASSIDPDSPRNTEAFF
-	TRBV19	TRBJ1-5	CASAYWTGPQHF
-	TRBV2	TRBJ1-3	CASSGEGAGNTIYF
-	TRBV5-5	TRBJ2-3	CASSPDRGDQDTQYF
-	TRBV10-2	TRBJ2-3	CASSEMGTGVATQYF
-	TRBV12-3/TRBV12-4	TRBJ1-6	CASSSQGNSPLHF
-	TRBV5-1	TRBJ2-1	CASSSGLGSGALHNEQFF
-	TRBV7-2	TRBJ2-7	CASSLAAGGPGEQYF
-	TRBV5-1	TRBJ1-6	CASSLGTGDLPLHF
-	TRBV6-1	TRBJ1-4	CASSEGRYWIKEKLFF
-	TRBV9	TRBJ1-2	CASSLGGTGAYGYTF
once	TRBV12-3/TRBV12-4	TRBJ1-2	CASSLGGGYGYTF
-	TRBV5-4	TRBJ2-5	CASSSYSGADKTQYF
-	TRBV28	TRBJ2-5	CASRPGGGAGLETQYF
-	TRBV11-2	TRBJ1-1	CASSHGAENTEAFF
once	TRBV3-1/TRBV3-2	TRBJ2-5	CASSQAGLQETQYF
-	TRBV6-5	TRBJ1-6	CASSYEGGGTHSPLHF
-	TRBV5-1	TRBJ2-7	CASSPDSRTGYLYTGYEQYF
-	TRBV6-6	TRBJ2-3	CASSYSFPDTQYF
-	TRBV5-1	TRBJ1-2	CASSLSGQIYGYTF
-	TRBV15	TRBJ1-3	CATSRVPTEDSGNTIYF
-	TRBV11-2	TRBJ2-3	CASSFLGAGRRGDTQYF
-	TRBV6-5	TRBJ1-3	CATGTGVGNTIYF
once	TRBV7-3	TRBJ1-2	CASSLSPQGSGGGYTF
-	TRBV19	TRBJ2-2	CATGLAGELFF
-	TRBV9	TRBJ1-4	CASTSQGTANEKLFF
few	TRBV9	TRBJ1-1	CASSVAGAVNTEAFF
-	TRBV10-1	TRBJ2-2	CASSGDRVGGELFF
-	TRBV19	TRBJ1-1	CASSMDRGRAFF
-	TRBV4-1	TRBJ2-7	CASSLDTTSFGKEQYF
-	TRBV6-5	TRBJ2-1	CASSYSQNNEQFF
once	TRBV19	TRBJ2-1	CASTPDRASYNEQFF
-	TRBV7-6	TRBJ2-7	CASSPGVGGAGYEQYF
-	TRBV7-6	TRBJ2-1	CASSLSLAEYNEQFF
-	TRBV2	TRBJ2-1	CASRTSAFNEQFF
-	TRBV7-9	TRBJ2-7	CASSPIYREGEYEQYF
-	TRBV19	TRBJ2-4	CASRSQGTKNIQYF
once	TRBV3-1/TRBV3-2	TRBJ2-4	CASSQDPLNIQYF
-	TRBV9	TRBJ1-2	CASRLPGGADGYTF